This is a list of T cell receptor beta chains from one sample in a study of metastatic and nonmetastatic thyroid tumors. Using MiXCR, TCRdb re-called clones from the PCR reads. Among approximately 50,000 clones listed, about 4.2% were seen once. The sequenced sample consisted of blood. The receptors originated from a female donor with papillary thyroid cancer or a benign thyroid nodule (not recorded which). Some clones in this sample may be carry-over from other donors' samples. Both conserved end residues are part of each CDR3. Fields, in order: D gene, clone size, V gene, J gene, CDR3 protein, CDR3 DNA. The D gene is left open where the match is weak. Where a row states a size, it is once, few, many or the class of an expanded clone; other rows omit it.

d_gene: NA
abundance: few
v_gene: TRBV20-1
j_gene: TRBJ1-1
CDR3aa: CSARDSHNLVAFF
CDR3nt: TGCAGTGCTAGAGATTCTCACAATCTGGTAGCTTTCTTT

d_gene: TRBD2
abundance: many
v_gene: TRBV4-2
j_gene: TRBJ2-7
CDR3aa: CASSQGGSYEQYF
CDR3nt: TGTGCCAGCAGCCAGGGCGGGAGCTACGAGCAGTACTTC

d_gene: NA
abundance: NA
v_gene: TRBV6-1
j_gene: TRBJ2-5
CDR3aa: CASSASPTRSETQYF
CDR3nt: TGTGCCAGCAGTGCCTCCCCGACAAGGTCGGAGACGCAGTACTTC

d_gene: TRBD2
abundance: many
v_gene: TRBV20-1
j_gene: TRBJ2-7
CDR3aa: CSARAERETYEQYF
CDR3nt: TGCAGTGCTAGAGCGGAGCGGGAAACCTACGAGCAGTACTTC

d_gene: NA
abundance: NA
v_gene: TRBV29-1
j_gene: TRBJ2-2
CDR3aa: CSADDPFANTGELFF
CDR3nt: TGCAGCGCTGACGACCCTTTCGCGAACACCGGGGAGCTGTTTTTT

d_gene: TRBD1
abundance: many
v_gene: TRBV2
j_gene: TRBJ1-6
CDR3aa: CASSENPGDRGSPLHF
CDR3nt: TGTGCCAGCAGTGAAAACCCCGGGGACAGGGGGTCACCCCTCCACTTT

d_gene: NA
abundance: many
v_gene: TRBV18
j_gene: TRBJ1-5
CDR3aa: CASSPMGASNQPQHF
CDR3nt: TGTGCCAGCTCACCAATGGGGGCTAGCAATCAGCCCCAGCATTTT

d_gene: TRBD1
abundance: few
v_gene: TRBV9
j_gene: TRBJ1-6
CDR3aa: CASSGTGGPNSPIHF
CDR3nt: TGTGCCAGCAGCGGGACAGGGGGGCCCAATTCACCAATCCACTTT

d_gene: TRBD2
abundance: few
v_gene: TRBV6-9
j_gene: TRBJ2-7
CDR3aa: CASSYLGTSGYEQYF
CDR3nt: TGTGCCAGCAGTTACCTTGGGACTAGCGGTTACGAGCAGTACTTC

d_gene: TRBD2
abundance: many
v_gene: TRBV7-8
j_gene: TRBJ2-1
CDR3aa: CASRRGLDPNEQFF
CDR3nt: TGTGCCAGCAGACGGGGACTAGATCCCAATGAGCAGTTCTTC

d_gene: NA
abundance: many
v_gene: TRBV15
j_gene: TRBJ2-7
CDR3aa: CATSRDGGREQYF
CDR3nt: TGTGCCACCAGCAGAGATGGGGGTCGCGAGCAGTACTTC

d_gene: NA
abundance: many
v_gene: TRBV6-1
j_gene: TRBJ2-1
CDR3aa: CASSYPEYGIYNEQFF
CDR3nt: TGTGCCAGCAGTTACCCGGAATACGGGATCTACAATGAGCAGTTCTTC

d_gene: NA
abundance: many
v_gene: TRBV5-5
j_gene: TRBJ2-7
CDR3aa: CASSLSWGYEQYF
CDR3nt: TGTGCCAGCAGCTTATCCTGGGGGTACGAGCAGTACTTC

d_gene: TRBD2
abundance: many
v_gene: TRBV6-4
j_gene: TRBJ2-3
CDR3aa: CASSELAGADTQYF
CDR3nt: TGTGCCAGCAGTGAACTAGCGGGAGCAGATACGCAGTATTTT

d_gene: NA
abundance: NA
v_gene: TRBV6-1
j_gene: TRBJ1-3
CDR3aa: CASTHGDSGNTIYF
CDR3nt: TGTGCCAGCACCCATGGGGACTCTGGAAACACCATATATTTT

d_gene: TRBD1
abundance: NA
v_gene: TRBV18
j_gene: TRBJ1-5
CDR3aa: CASSPQGQGIWQPQHF
CDR3nt: TGTGCCAGCTCACCACAGGGACAGGGGATATGGCAGCCCCAGCATTTT

d_gene: TRBD2
abundance: NA
v_gene: TRBV6-1
j_gene: TRBJ2-5
CDR3aa: CASRPGTSEETQYF
CDR3nt: TGTGCCAGCAGACCCGGGACTAGTGAGGAGACCCAGTACTTC

d_gene: NA
abundance: many
v_gene: TRBV6-1
j_gene: TRBJ1-1
CDR3aa: CASSTTRRDTEAFF
CDR3nt: TGTGCCAGCAGTACTACCAGACGGGACACTGAAGCTTTCTTT

d_gene: NA
abundance: few
v_gene: TRBV6-1
j_gene: TRBJ1-5
CDR3aa: CASSEQAGMGNQPQHF
CDR3nt: TGTGCCAGCAGTGAACAGGCAGGGATGGGCAATCAGCCCCAGCATTTT

d_gene: TRBD2
abundance: many
v_gene: TRBV9
j_gene: TRBJ2-3
CDR3aa: CASSVDWTSGRDTQYF
CDR3nt: TGTGCCAGCAGCGTAGACTGGACTAGCGGGAGAGATACGCAGTATTTT

d_gene: TRBD1
abundance: many
v_gene: TRBV19
j_gene: TRBJ2-7
CDR3aa: CASSAGQGAFEQYF
CDR3nt: TGTGCCAGTAGTGCGGGACAGGGGGCTTTCGAGCAGTACTTC

d_gene: TRBD1
abundance: many
v_gene: TRBV5-1
j_gene: TRBJ1-1
CDR3aa: CASSLGAGPRGAEAFF
CDR3nt: TGCGCCAGCAGCTTGGGTGCGGGGCCCAGGGGGGCTGAAGCTTTCTTT

d_gene: NA
abundance: few
v_gene: TRBV5-8
j_gene: TRBJ2-7
CDR3aa: CATSRHGSVSNYEQYF
CDR3nt: TGTGCCACCAGCAGACATGGTAGCGTGAGCAACTACGAGCAGTACTTC

d_gene: TRBD1
abundance: many
v_gene: TRBV30
j_gene: TRBJ2-7
CDR3aa: CAWRRTGGAYEQYF
CDR3nt: TGTGCCTGGAGGAGGACAGGGGGGGCCTACGAGCAGTACTTC

d_gene: TRBD1
abundance: few
v_gene: TRBV2
j_gene: TRBJ2-1
CDR3aa: CASSETGVTYNEQFF
CDR3nt: TGTGCCAGCAGCGAGACAGGGGTGACCTACAATGAGCAGTTCTTC

d_gene: NA
abundance: NA
v_gene: TRBV6-5
j_gene: TRBJ2-7
CDR3aa: CASSYSSFRGRRTAMTQQYF
CDR3nt: TGTGCCAGCAGTTACTCTTCTTTTCGGGGGCGACGGACCGCTATGACCCAACAGTACTTC

d_gene: NA
abundance: NA
v_gene: TRBV6-1
j_gene: TRBJ1-6
CDR3aa: CASGGFGSPLHF
CDR3nt: TGTGCCAGCGGGGGGTTTGGTTCACCCCTCCACTTT

d_gene: NA
abundance: few
v_gene: TRBV20-1
j_gene: TRBJ2-1
CDR3aa: CSARHHNEQFF
CDR3nt: TGCAGTGCTAGACACCACAATGAGCAGTTCTTC

d_gene: TRBD1
abundance: many
v_gene: TRBV12-3/TRBV12-4
j_gene: TRBJ2-7
CDR3aa: CASRPGQLYEQYF
CDR3nt: TGTGCCAGCAGACCGGGACAGCTCTACGAGCAGTACTTC

d_gene: NA
abundance: few
v_gene: TRBV7-8
j_gene: TRBJ2-5
CDR3aa: CANSSRTVGCQETQYF
CDR3nt: TGTGCCAACAGCTCACGGACAGTGGGCTGTCAAGAGACCCAGTACTTC

d_gene: NA
abundance: NA
v_gene: TRBV14
j_gene: TRBJ2-7
CDR3aa: CASSQDTRVVLQNEQYF
CDR3nt: TGTGCCAGCAGCCAAGATACGAGGGTTGTCCTTCAGAACGAGCAGTACTTC

d_gene: TRBD1
abundance: many
v_gene: TRBV11-2
j_gene: TRBJ1-1
CDR3aa: CASSQNRGLEAFF
CDR3nt: TGTGCCAGCAGCCAGAACAGGGGCCTTGAAGCTTTCTTT

d_gene: NA
abundance: many
v_gene: TRBV30
j_gene: TRBJ2-1
CDR3aa: CAWSVSNEQFF
CDR3nt: TGTGCCTGGAGTGTAAGCAATGAGCAGTTCTTC

d_gene: TRBD2
abundance: many
v_gene: TRBV5-1
j_gene: TRBJ2-7
CDR3aa: CASSLVGSSGGFYEQYF
CDR3nt: TGCGCCAGCAGCTTGGTCGGGAGTAGCGGGGGGTTCTACGAGCAGTACTTC

d_gene: NA
abundance: many
v_gene: TRBV15
j_gene: TRBJ1-2
CDR3aa: CATSTDSGYGYTF
CDR3nt: TGTGCCACCAGCACCGATTCAGGGTATGGCTACACCTTC

d_gene: NA
abundance: NA
v_gene: TRBV11-2
j_gene: TRBJ2-2
CDR3aa: CASSLVSTHSRELFF
CDR3nt: TGTGCCAGCAGCTTAGTCAGTACGCATAGCCGGGAGCTGTTTTTT

d_gene: NA
abundance: many
v_gene: TRBV18
j_gene: TRBJ2-7
CDR3aa: CASSPDGTYEQYF
CDR3nt: TGTGCCAGCTCACCTGACGGGACCTACGAGCAGTACTTC

d_gene: NA
abundance: many
v_gene: TRBV2
j_gene: TRBJ1-2
CDR3aa: CASILSGGPASYTF
CDR3nt: TGTGCCAGCATCCTAAGTGGGGGTCCGGCTAGCTACACCTTC

d_gene: TRBD1
abundance: many
v_gene: TRBV4-1
j_gene: TRBJ1-5
CDR3aa: CASSQRDRGFQPQHF
CDR3nt: TGCGCCAGCAGCCAAAGGGACAGGGGATTCCAGCCCCAGCATTTT

d_gene: NA
abundance: many
v_gene: TRBV12-3/TRBV12-4
j_gene: TRBJ1-2
CDR3aa: CASSGGAADYGYTF
CDR3nt: TGTGCCAGCAGCGGAGGGGCCGCGGACTATGGCTACACCTTC

d_gene: NA
abundance: few
v_gene: TRBV6-1
j_gene: TRBJ1-1
CDR3aa: CASRQGAHTEAFF
CDR3nt: TGTGCCAGCAGACAGGGAGCCCACACTGAAGCTTTCTTT

d_gene: NA
abundance: many
v_gene: TRBV11-2
j_gene: TRBJ2-5
CDR3aa: CASSFHDYNLEETQYF
CDR3nt: TGTGCCAGCAGCTTCCACGACTACAACCTAGAAGAGACCCAGTACTTC

d_gene: NA
abundance: few
v_gene: TRBV6-2/TRBV6-3
j_gene: TRBJ2-5
CDR3aa: CASMSPGFEETQYF
CDR3nt: TGTGCCAGCATGAGTCCCGGATTTGAGGAGACCCAGTACTTC